This T cell receptor beta chain was sequenced in a study of metastatic and nonmetastatic thyroid tumors. This CDR3 has 11 amino acids. Trimming pared 6 bases from V and 4 bases from J, leaving 4 bases between. Germline V gene sequence: CDR1 MDHEN, CDR2 SYDVKM. Using MiXCR, TCRdb re-called clones from the PCR reads. The sample lists over 10,000 clones; around 25% were seen once. Patients were all untreated before their thyroid surgery. This clone was seen a handful of times. The TCR originated in a male donor with papillary thyroid cancer or a benign thyroid nodule (not recorded which). Some clones in this sample may be carry-over from other donors' samples. Sequencing used blood. The chain links TRBV28 to TRBJ2-1; no reliable D call. CDR3: CASSYYNEQFF. Here the CDR3 DNA reads TGTGCCAGCAGCTATTACAATGAGCAGTTCTTC.